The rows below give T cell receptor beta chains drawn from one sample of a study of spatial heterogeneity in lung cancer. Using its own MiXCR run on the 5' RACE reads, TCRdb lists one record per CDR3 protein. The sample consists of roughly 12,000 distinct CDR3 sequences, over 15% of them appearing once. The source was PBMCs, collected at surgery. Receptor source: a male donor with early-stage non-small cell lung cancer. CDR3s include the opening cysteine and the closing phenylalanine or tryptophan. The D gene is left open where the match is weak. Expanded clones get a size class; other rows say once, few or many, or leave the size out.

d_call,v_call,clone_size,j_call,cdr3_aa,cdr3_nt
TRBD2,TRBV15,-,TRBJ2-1,CATSSQREGVDEQFF,TGTGCCACCAGCAGCCAGCGGGAGGGTGTAGATGAGCAGTTCTTC
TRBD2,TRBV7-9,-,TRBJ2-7,CASGHGLAGPPGYEQYF,TGTGCCAGCGGCCATGGACTAGCGGGACCGCCCGGGTACGAGCAGTACTTC
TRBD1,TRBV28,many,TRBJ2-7,CASSLGQESSYEQYF,TGTGCCAGCAGTTTAGGACAGGAGAGCTCCTACGAGCAGTACTTC
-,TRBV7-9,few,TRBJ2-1,CASSFPFTGADRGDEQFF,TGTGCCAGCAGCTTCCCTTTTACAGGAGCGGACCGGGGCGATGAGCAGTTCTTC
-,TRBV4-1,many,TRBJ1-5,CASSPSVTYSNQPQHF,TGCGCCAGCAGCCCTAGTGTCACTTATAGCAATCAGCCCCAGCATTTT
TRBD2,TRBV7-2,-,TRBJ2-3,CASSSVAGASTDTQYF,TGTGCCAGCAGCTCAGTAGCGGGAGCTAGCACAGATACGCAGTATTTT
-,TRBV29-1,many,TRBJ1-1,CTTLKGMNTEAFF,TGCACCACCTTGAAAGGGATGAACACTGAAGCTTTCTTT
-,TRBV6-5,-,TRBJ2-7,CASSPRLVSYEQYF,TGTGCCAGCAGTCCTCGACTAGTCAGCTACGAGCAGTACTTC
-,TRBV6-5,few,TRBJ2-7,CASSYSTGRSYEQYF,TGTGCCAGCAGTTACTCGACGGGCCGCTCCTACGAGCAGTACTTC
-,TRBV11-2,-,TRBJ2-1,CASSRQGRGYEQFF,TGTGCCAGCAGCCGGCAGGGGAGGGGCTATGAGCAGTTCTTC